Listed here is a single T cell receptor (beta chain). CDR3 length: 17 residues. Germline V CDR1 and CDR2: SQVTM, ANQGSEA. J was trimmed by 3 bases and V by 7 bases; bases with no gene match: 19. These data come from a study of blood T cell repertoires in COVID-19. Generated by immunoSEQ multiplex PCR, the TCRdb table keeps only in-frame clones and is missing some. Among some 350,000 clones listed, approximately 88% were seen once. The clonotype originates from a man aged 25-40 years who had recovered from COVID-19. Material: PBMCs or T cells enriched from blood (not recorded which). The chain carries TRBV29-1 and TRBJ2-5; 8 nucleotides agree with TRBD1. The CDR3 nucleotides read TGCAGCGGTGCGGACAGGGAGAAGTTATTCGGGGAAGAGACCCAGTACTTC. This translates into CSGADREKLFGEETQYF.